This T cell receptor (beta chain) was retrieved from a study of beta chain features in type 1 diabetes. Study summary: Comparable age, gender and cell yields were observed in patients relative to healthy donors. General study findings and limits: For Type 1 diabetes patients, all four CD4+ subsets carried TCRB CDR3s that were moderately but significantly shorter. Patients showed naive, central memory and Treg TCRB repertoires that appeared more similar than those of healthy donors.

A few counts support this clone. The antigen is unknown. Every bit of the isolated RNA underwent reverse transcription, so sequencing read expressed TCRB transcripts. Only in-frame clones appear in the TCRdb table, and some are missing; sequencing was by immunoSEQ multiplex PCR. The sample lists some 370,000 clones; around 10% were seen once. CDR3 length equals 13 residues. CDR1 is LNHNV, CDR2 YYDKDF, per germline (reference sequence). The V end was cut by 1 base, the J end by 7 bases, with 11 bases between. The sample consisted of central memory CD4+ T cells from blood. V usage is TRBV15 and J usage is TRBJ2-7, with D unresolved. This clonotype was sampled from a man aged 25 to 40 with type 1 diabetes. The CDR3 nucleotides are TGTGCCACCAGCAGAGCCCTTTCGGTAGAGCAGTACTTC. Translation: CATSRALSVEQYF.